This TCR beta chain was obtained from a study of cytomegalovirus exposure and HLA in healthy donors. Across the study: An early data release held about 85 million unique TCRs from HLA-typed donors. Study conclusions and caveats: Rarity marked most TCR sequences, yet some public TCRs occurred in many donors. Analysis performed later found 16,951 TCR beta sequences associated with HLA alleles at 0.05 false discovery rate. There were about 160 TCR beta chains listed as cytomegalovirus-associated.

On this clone: Antigen: not known.

Primers: 60 Vbeta forward and 13 Jbeta reverse. Sequencing was performed with immunoSEQ multiplex PCR; in TCRdb, only in-frame clones are kept and a portion is missing. The table records hundreds of thousands of clones, approximately 79% of them present only once. V lost 4 bases and J 0 bases, leaving 16 bases between the germline ends. CDR1 is SGHTA, CDR2 FQGNSA, per germline. The CDR3 sequence is 17 residues long. The material sequenced was PBMCs. The J gene is TRBJ1-3, the V gene TRBV7-2; the D gene is possibly TRBD1 (5 bases). The sequence was collected from a male donor in good health and CMV-seronegative. The CDR3 coding sequence is TGTGCCAGCAGCTCCTTGTGGGGGGGAGGCTCTGGAAACACCATATATTTT. Translated: CASSSLWGGGSGNTIYF.